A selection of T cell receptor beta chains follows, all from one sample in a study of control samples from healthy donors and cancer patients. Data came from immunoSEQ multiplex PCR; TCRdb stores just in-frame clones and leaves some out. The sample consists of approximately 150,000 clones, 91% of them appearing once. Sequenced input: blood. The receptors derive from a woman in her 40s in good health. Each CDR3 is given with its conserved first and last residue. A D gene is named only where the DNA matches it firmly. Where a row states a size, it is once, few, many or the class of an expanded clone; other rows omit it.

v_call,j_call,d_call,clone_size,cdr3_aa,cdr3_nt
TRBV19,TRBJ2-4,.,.,CASGGSLGGADENIQYF,TGTGCCAGTGGGGGCTCGCTAGGTGGGGCCGACGAAAACATTCAGTACTTC
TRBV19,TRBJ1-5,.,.,CASSRGWQPQHF,TGTGCCAGTAGTAGGGGGTGGCAGCCCCAGCATTTT
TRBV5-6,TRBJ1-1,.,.,CASSLNLDGVWAEAFF,TGTGCCAGCAGCTTGAACCTGGACGGGGTCTGGGCTGAAGCTTTCTTT
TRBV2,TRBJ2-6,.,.,CASSDGLITGANVLTF,TGTGCCAGCAGTGATGGGCTAATCACTGGGGCCAACGTCCTGACTTTC
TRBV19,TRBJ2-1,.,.,CASSILPGTKKSNEQFF,TGTGCCAGTAGTATTCTCCCGGGGACGAAAAAGTCGAATGAGCAGTTCTTC
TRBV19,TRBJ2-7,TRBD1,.,CASSVTGKYEQYF,TGTGCCAGTAGTGTGACAGGGAAATACGAGCAGTACTTC
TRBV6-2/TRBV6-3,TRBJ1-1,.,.,CASSYEAGRMNTEAFF,TGTGCCAGCAGTTACGAGGCAGGGAGGATGAACACTGAAGCTTTCTTT
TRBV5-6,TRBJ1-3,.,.,CASSLQAGNTIYF,TGTGCCAGCAGCTTGCAGGCAGGAAACACCATATATTTT
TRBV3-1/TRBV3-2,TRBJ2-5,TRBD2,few,CASSPSGGASETQYF,TGTGCCAGCAGCCCCAGCGGGGGGGCTTCTGAGACCCAGTACTTC
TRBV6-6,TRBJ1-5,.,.,CASSRTPPRHTNSNQPQHF,TGTGCCAGCAGTCGAACTCCCCCCAGACATACCAATAGCAATCAGCCCCAGCATTTT
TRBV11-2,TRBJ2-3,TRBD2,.,CASSSGLAGARGTDTQYF,TGTGCCAGCAGCTCGGGACTAGCGGGGGCCCGGGGCACAGATACGCAGTATTTT
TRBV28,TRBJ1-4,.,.,CASSRRVQDEKLFF,TGTGCCAGCAGTCGCCGGGTCCAGGATGAAAAACTGTTTTTT
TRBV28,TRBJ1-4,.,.,CASSSTVNEKLFF,TGTGCCAGCAGTTCGACAGTTAATGAAAAACTGTTTTTT
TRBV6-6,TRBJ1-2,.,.,CASRRARGAGANYGYTF,TGTGCCAGCAGGCGAGCCCGGGGCGCAGGGGCTAACTATGGCTACACCTTC
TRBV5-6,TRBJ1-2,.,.,CASSLATGGGYTF,TGTGCCAGCAGCTTGGCCACAGGTGGGGGCTACACCTTC
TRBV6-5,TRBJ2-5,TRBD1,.,CASSDGDRGPETQYF,TGTGCCAGCAGCGACGGGGACAGGGGGCCAGAGACCCAGTACTTC
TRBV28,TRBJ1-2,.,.,CASSVPRGTEYGYTF,TGTGCCAGCAGTGTTCCCCGGGGGACGGAATATGGCTACACCTTC
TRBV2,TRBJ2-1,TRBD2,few,CASSLGTSGGGGEQFF,TGTGCCAGCAGCCTAGGGACTAGCGGGGGGGGTGGTGAGCAGTTCTTC
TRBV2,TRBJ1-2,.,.,CASTRESYGYTF,TGTGCCAGCACTCGGGAGAGCTATGGCTACACCTTC
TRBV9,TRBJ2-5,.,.,CASSVGGEPRPQYF,TGTGCCAGCAGCGTAGGTGGTGAACCGCGGCCCCAGTACTTC
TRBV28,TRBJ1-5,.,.,CASSLPGLIDQPQHF,TGTGCCAGCAGCCTGCCGGGACTCATAGATCAGCCCCAGCATTTT
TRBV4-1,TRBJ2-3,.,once,CASSQVTVTDTQYF,TGCGCCAGCAGCCAAGTAACAGTCACAGATACGCAGTATTTT
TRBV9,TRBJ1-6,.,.,CASSVGGAVNSPLHF,TGTGCCAGCAGCGTAGGGGGGGCTGTCAATTCACCCCTCCACTTT
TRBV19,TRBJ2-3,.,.,CASTGGDRASTDTQYF,TGTGCCAGTACTGGGGGGGACAGAGCTAGCACAGATACGCAGTATTTT
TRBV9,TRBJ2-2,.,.,CASSVVLENTGELFF,TGTGCCAGCAGCGTAGTACTAGAAAACACCGGGGAGCTGTTTTTT
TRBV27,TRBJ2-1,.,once,CASSLRRADHEQFF,TGTGCCAGCAGCCTTAGACGAGCAGACCATGAGCAGTTCTTC
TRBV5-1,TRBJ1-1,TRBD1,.,CASSPVTGANTEAFF,TGCGCCAGCAGCCCGGTGACAGGGGCGAACACTGAAGCTTTCTTT
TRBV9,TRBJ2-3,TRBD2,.,CASSDPLSGGPLDTQYF,TGTGCCAGCAGCGACCCGCTTAGCGGGGGTCCGCTGGATACGCAGTATTTT
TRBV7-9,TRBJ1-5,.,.,CASSLSKSPSPGVNQPQHF,TGTGCCAGCAGCTTAAGTAAAAGCCCTAGCCCAGGGGTAAATCAGCCCCAGCATTTT
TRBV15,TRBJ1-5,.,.,CATSGTEGHHQPQHF,TGTGCCACCAGCGGTACAGAGGGGCACCATCAGCCCCAGCATTTT
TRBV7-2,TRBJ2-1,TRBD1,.,CASSFKGQSYNEQFF,TGTGCCAGCAGCTTCAAGGGACAGTCATACAATGAGCAGTTCTTC
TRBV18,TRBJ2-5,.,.,CASSPPSVGETQYF,TGTGCCAGCTCACCACCTAGCGTAGGGGAGACCCAGTACTTC
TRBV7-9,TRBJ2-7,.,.,CASSLEGGEFSYEQYF,TGTGCCAGCAGCTTAGAGGGCGGGGAATTCTCCTACGAGCAGTACTTC